The 10 T cell receptor beta chains presented below share a single source sample, sequenced in a study of blood T cell repertoires in COVID-19 (dated by TCRdb to between 2020 and 2021). To prepare the library, the immunoSEQ multiplex PCR assay was applied. The immuneACCESS repertoire file appears here via TCRdb, limited to in-frame rearrangements. These files lack a portion of the clones; in checked studies, under half of the deficit traces to unresolved V genes, and the cause of the others is not known. The sample contains tens of thousands of clones, roughly 85% of them found a single time. The top ten clones comprise about 5.2% of the sample. Sequencing was done on a sample of peripheral blood. These receptors were obtained from a man aged 60 to 69 with acute or convalescent COVID-19.

The chain combines TRBV10-3 with TRBJ2-7, with D perhaps TRBD1 (5 bases). In germline, CDR1 is ENHRY, CDR2 SYGVKD. V was shortened by 8 bases and J by 0 bases, with 20 bases between the two germline ends. This CDR3 comprises 16 residues. The CDR3 loop reads CAIGSSGQEVSYEQYF. For the CDR3, the DNA is TGTGCCATCGGTTCTTCCGGACAAGAAGTCTCCTACGAGCAGTACTTC.

The chain uses TRBV6-6 and TRBJ1-1, with 8 bases matching TRBD1. The CDR3 extends over 18 amino acids. Germline V gives CDR1 MNHNY, CDR2 SVGAGI (reference sequence). J was trimmed by 6 bases and V by 5 bases; bases with no gene match: 20. Written as DNA, the CDR3 is TGTGCCAGCAGTCGAGCCGCTGGGACAGGTACTAGAATGGCTGAAGCTTTCTTT. This translates into CASSRAAGTGTRMAEAFF.

This rearrangement joins TRBV11-2 to TRBJ2-7, with D possibly matching TRBD2 (5 bases). CDR1 SGHAT and CDR2 FQNNGV come from the germline V gene. The CDR3 spans 14 residues. V was clipped by 7 bases and J by 3 bases, with 16 bases between them. CDR3 coding DNA: TGTGCCAGCACCCCACTCGGAGGCAGCTACGAGCAGTACTTC. It codes for CASTPLGGSYEQYF.

The chain is built from TRBV19 and TRBJ1-6, with D unclear. The CDR3 loop spans 15 amino acids. CDR1 and CDR2 (germline): LNHDA, SQIVND (reference sequence). V gave up 5 bases and J gave up 5 bases, with 13 bases separating them. CDR3: CASSAERGDNSPLHF. The DNA of the CDR3 is TGTGCCAGTAGTGCTGAACGCGGAGATAATTCACCCCTCCACTTT.

The chain has TRBV7-6 and TRBJ2-2; 14 bases map to TRBD2. The germline CDR1 and CDR2 sequences are SGHVS and FNYEAQ. V lost 5 bases, J lost 5 bases, and 7 bases stayed unmatched. The CDR3 runs to 17 residues. The CDR3 DNA sequence: TGTGCCAGCAGCAAGACTAGCGGGGGGGCCGGGACCGGGGAGCTGTTTTTT. Translated, it gives CASSKTSGGAGTGELFF.

The chain joins TRBV19 to TRBJ2-1, with 7 bases that match TRBD2. The length of the CDR3 is 13 residues. V lost 4 bases and J lost 7; bases outside the gene matches: 4. Germline CDR1 is LNHDA and CDR2 is SQIVND (reference sequence). The CDR3: CASSTGLKNEQFF. As DNA, the CDR3 is TGTGCCAGTAGTACGGGACTAAAAAATGAGCAGTTCTTC.

The rearrangement joins TRBV6-5 to TRBJ1-2, with D maybe TRBD1 (5 bases). The V gene lost 7 bases and the J gene lost 3 bases, with 9 bases spanning the gap. The CDR3 sequence is 12 residues long. The V gene's germline CDR1 is MNHEY and CDR2 SVGAGI. The CDR3 loop is CASKRGDYGYTF. The CDR3 nucleotides are TGTGCCAGCAAGCGGGGGGACTATGGCTACACCTTC.

The chain links TRBV6-5 to TRBJ2-5; 7 bases fit TRBD2. Trimming cost V 4 bases and J 4 bases; bases outside gene matches: 9. CDR1 and CDR2 (germline): MNHEY, SVGAGI. The CDR3 contains 15 residues. This CDR3 is CASSSGGGGRETQYF. The CDR3 DNA sequence: TGTGCCAGCAGTTCCGGTGGGGGAGGGCGAGAGACCCAGTACTTC.

The gene calls are TRBV24-1 and TRBJ2-1, with 8 bases identical to TRBD1. The CDR3 is 17 residues long. Germline CDR1 reads KGHDR; CDR2 reads SFDVKD. The V and J ends lost 4 bases and 6 bases, in that order; junction bases with no gene match: 13. The CDR3 sequence: CATSEYPGQAPGNEQFF. The CDR3 bases are TGTGCCACCAGTGAATACCCGGGACAGGCCCCGGGCAATGAGCAGTTCTTC.

The chain employs TRBV2 and TRBJ2-1; 9 nucleotides match TRBD2. The trim removed 1 base at V and 7 bases at J, leaving 5 bases unmatched. Germline lookup yields CDR1 SNHLY and CDR2 FYNNEI. The CDR3 contains 15 residues. CDR3 in DNA: TGTGCCAGCAGTGAAGGCGGGGGGGCTAATAATGAGCAGTTCTTC. This encodes CASSEGGGANNEQFF.